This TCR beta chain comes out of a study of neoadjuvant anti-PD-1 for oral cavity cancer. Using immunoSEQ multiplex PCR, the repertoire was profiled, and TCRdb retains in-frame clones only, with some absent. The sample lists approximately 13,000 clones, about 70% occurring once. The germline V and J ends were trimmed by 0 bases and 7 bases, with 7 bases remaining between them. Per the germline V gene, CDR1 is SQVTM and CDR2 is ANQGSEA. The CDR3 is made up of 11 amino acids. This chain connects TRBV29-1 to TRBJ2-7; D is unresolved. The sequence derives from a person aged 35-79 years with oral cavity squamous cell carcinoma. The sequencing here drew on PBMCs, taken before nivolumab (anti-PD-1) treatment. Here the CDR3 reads CSVEDVGEQYF. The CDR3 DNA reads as TGCAGCGTTGAAGATGTGGGTGAGCAGTACTTC.